Included here is one T cell receptor beta chain sequence, with context. The data derive from a study of blood T cell repertoires in COVID-19. The table came from immunoSEQ multiplex PCR; TCRdb's copy has only in-frame clones and leaves some out. The sample comprises approximately 220,000 clones, approximately 86% of which are singletons, and 0.72% rests with the top ten. This sequence originates from a man aged 40-50 years with acute or convalescent COVID-19. Sequencing was performed on peripheral blood.

The CDR3 loop is CASRSQGARGQPQHF. DNA for the CDR3: TGTGCCAGCAGATCACAGGGGGCGCGAGGCCAGCCCCAGCATTTT. The chain links TRBV2 to TRBJ1-5; TRBD1 aligns across 9 bases. With V trimmed by 6 bases and J by 7 bases, 10 bases remained unmatched. This CDR3 has 15 amino acids. Germline CDR1 is SNHLY and CDR2 is FYNNEI.